This T cell receptor beta chain was captured by sequencing in a study of response to subunit inactivated influenza vaccine. There are a few counts of this clonotype. TCRdb redid the calling of the RT-PCR reads with MiXCR, one entry per CDR3 protein. The data hold under 200,000 distinct CDR3 sequences, with over 9.5% observed a single time. The length of the CDR3 is 14 residues. The V end lost 3 bases, the J end lost 3 bases, and 12 bases lay between the germline ends. Germline V gives CDR1 MGHRA, CDR2 YSYEKL. In addition, the sample was reused for a study of T cells expressing NK-cell markers. This second study says: Production of TCR beta cDNA relied on 5'RACE template switching with UMIs. HCMV specificity of the expanded NKG2C+ T cell clones was not established.

The receptor comes from a man aged 45-65 years who received an inactivated influenza vaccine. The V call is TRBV4-1, the J call TRBJ2-7, with D uncertain. Specimen: CD8+ T cells sorted from PBMCs, collected about 12 days after vaccination. CDR3 region: CASSQATSHYEQYF. The CDR3 bases are TGCGCCAGCAGCCAGGCCACCTCTCACTACGAGCAGTACTTC.